One and the same sample provided the 20 T cell receptor beta chains below, sequenced in a study of blood T cell repertoires in COVID-19. Sequencing used immunoSEQ multiplex PCR; TCRdb keeps in-frame clones, though not all of them. The sample has 300,000 to 450,000 clones, more than 70% seen once; the top ten hold 1.2%. Sample: PBMCs or T cells enriched from blood (not recorded which). The receptors come from a woman aged 18 to 35 who had recovered from COVID-19.

V is TRBV29-1 and J is TRBJ2-7; TRBD2 aligns across 8 bases. This CDR3 is built from 15 residues. V was pared by 5 bases and J by 7 bases, with 16 bases of the junction left unmatched. The germline CDR1 and CDR2 sequences are SQVTM and ANQGSEA. The CDR3 loop reads CSVQAGDRESGEQYF. For the CDR3, the DNA is TGCAGCGTTCAAGCGGGGGACCGGGAATCGGGGGAGCAGTACTTC.

The chain couples TRBV6-5 to TRBJ1-2; 8 positions match TRBD1. The CDR3 contains 15 residues. Germline CDR1 and CDR2: MNHEY and SVGAGI. V dropped 4 bases and J dropped 6; count of bases not matched to a gene: 10. The CDR3 nucleotides read TGTGCCAGCAGTTCGTCCTTTTCAGGGGGCCATGGCTACACCTTC. Its translation is CASSSSFSGGHGYTF.

V usage is TRBV12-3 or TRBV12-4 and J usage is TRBJ2-7; D is possibly TRBD2 (6 bases). V was shortened by 6 bases and J by 2 bases, with 11 bases between the two germline ends. The CDR3 sequence is 13 residues long. The CDR3 protein is CASSLEGPYEQYF. CDR3 nucleotide sequence: TGTGCCAGCAGCCTGGAGGGACCCTACGAGCAGTACTTC.

The rearrangement uses TRBV5-5 and TRBJ2-2; D not certain. The germline CDR1 and CDR2 sequences are SGHKS and YYEKEE (reference sequence). V lost 7 bases and J 6 bases, leaving 13 bases between the germline ends. This CDR3 is 13 amino acids long. CDR3 coding DNA: TGTGCCAGCGTTCCCTATCATTCCGGGGAGCTGTTTTTT. It codes for CASVPYHSGELFF.

V gene TRBV13 combines with J gene TRBJ2-7, with 12 positions matching TRBD2. V dropped 5 bases and J dropped 2; count of bases not matched to a gene: 4. The V gene's germline CDR1 is PRHDT and CDR2 FYEKMQ (reference sequence). The CDR3 has 15 amino acids. Here the CDR3 reads CASSMGLAGTYEQYF. DNA for the CDR3: TGTGCCAGCAGCATGGGACTAGCGGGTACCTACGAGCAGTACTTC.

The chain has TRBV6-2 or TRBV6-3 and TRBJ2-7, with TRBD1 as a possible D gene (6 bases). In germline, CDR1 is MNHEY, CDR2 SVGEGT. Trimming stripped 2 bases from V and 4 bases from J, with 12 bases between. This CDR3 is built from 14 residues. CDR3 sequence (DNA): TGTGCCAGCAGTTACGATGGGACACTTTACGAGCAGTACTTC. It yields the protein CASSYDGTLYEQYF.

J is TRBJ1-1 and V is TRBV12-5, with 9 bases that match TRBD1. The germline V gene has CDR1 LGHNT and CDR2 FRNRAP. V lost 7 bases and J lost 3; bases outside the gene matches: 6. The CDR3 spans 14 residues. The CDR3 region has the DNA TGTGCTAGTGCCACTAGGACAGGGGACACTGAAGCTTTCTTT. Amino acids: CASATRTGDTEAFF.

The rearrangement uses TRBV5-8 and TRBJ2-5, with D possibly matching TRBD2 (5 bases). The germline V gene encodes CDR1 SGHTS and CDR2 YDEGEE. The CDR3 sequence is 13 residues long. V was cut by 4 bases and J by 5 bases, with 12 bases left in between. The CDR3 loop reads CASSPRGPETQYF. The CDR3 DNA reads as TGTGCCAGCAGCCCCCGGGGTCCGGAGACCCAGTACTTC.

The J gene is TRBJ1-5, the V gene TRBV6-5, with D perhaps TRBD1 (6 bases). Germline CDR1 is MNHEY and CDR2 is SVGAGI. The CDR3 is 14 residues long. V lost 6 bases and J 3 bases, leaving 12 bases between the germline ends. CDR3 in DNA: TGTGCCAGCAGACCGGACAGTTTCAATCAGCCCCAGCATTTT. Its translation: CASRPDSFNQPQHF.

The J gene is TRBJ1-6, the V gene TRBV3-1 (or the pseudogene TRBV3-2); TRBD1 is a possible D gene (5 bases). CDR1 LGHDT and CDR2 YNNKEL come from the germline V gene (reference sequence). Trimming shortened V by 6 bases and J by 11 bases, and 17 bases separated the two germline ends. CDR3 length equals 14 residues. As DNA, the CDR3 is TGTGCCAGCAGTCCTTGGGAGGGGATCGCACCCCTCCACTTT. Translating gives CASSPWEGIAPLHF.

This rearrangement joins TRBV25-1 to TRBJ2-3; a possible D gene is TRBD2 (6 bases). This CDR3 is built from 15 residues. Germline CDR1 MGHDK, CDR2 SYGVNS. Trimming pared 6 bases from V and 0 bases from J, leaving 13 bases between. The CDR3 spells CASSPLEGSTDTQYF. Here the CDR3 DNA reads TGTGCCAGCAGCCCGCTGGAGGGGAGCACAGATACGCAGTATTTT.

This chain links TRBV27 with TRBJ2-3; 9 nucleotides align to TRBD2. CDR3 length: 16 amino acids. CDR1 is MNHEY, CDR2 SMNVEV, per germline (reference sequence). J was trimmed by 2 bases and V by 5 bases; bases with no gene match: 8. The CDR3 reads CASSHRGGGVTDTQYF. DNA of the CDR3: TGTGCCAGCAGTCATCGGGGCGGGGGGGTCACAGATACGCAGTATTTT.

The chain employs TRBV5-6 and TRBJ2-7; D remains ambiguous. V lost 0 bases to trimming and J lost 3 bases, with 10 bases between them. The CDR3 spans 14 residues. Germline-derived CDR1 and CDR2 are SGHDT and YYEEEE. The CDR3 loop reads CASSLEHLLYEQYF. CDR3 DNA: TGTGCCAGCAGCTTGGAGCATCTTCTCTACGAGCAGTACTTC.

The chain carries TRBV7-6 and TRBJ2-2, with TRBD2 as a possible D gene (7 bases). The CDR3 consists of 13 residues. The V end was cut by 5 bases, the J end by 6 bases, with 10 bases between. Germline V lookup: CDR1 SGHVS, CDR2 FNYEAQ. Here the CDR3 reads CASSEGGAGELFF. CDR3 coding DNA: TGTGCCAGCAGCGAGGGGGGGGCCGGGGAGCTGTTTTTT. Filled out from reference TRBV7-6 and TRBJ2-2, the complete variable domain reads GAGVSQSPRYKVTKRGQDVALRCDPISGHVSLYWYRQALGQGPEFLTYFNYEAQQDKSGLPNDRFSAERPEGSISTLTIQRTEQRDSAMYRCASSEGGAGELFFGEGSRLTVL.

The chain joins TRBV4-3 to TRBJ1-2; no firm D call. The V gene lost 0 bases and the J gene lost 2 bases, with 10 bases spanning the gap. The V gene's germline CDR1 is LGHNA and CDR2 YSLEER. The CDR3 is made up of 15 amino acids. The CDR3 loop is CASSQDVGPNYGYTF. Here the CDR3 DNA reads TGCGCCAGCAGCCAAGATGTGGGCCCAAACTATGGCTACACCTTC.

V and J are TRBV7-3 and TRBJ1-3; no definite D call. The ends were cut back, 4 bases at V and 9 bases at J, with 10 bases in the middle. This CDR3 region has 12 residues. Germline CDR1 is SGHTA and CDR2 is FQGTGA. CDR3 amino acids: CASSWPGSTIYF. As DNA, the CDR3 is TGTGCCAGCAGCTGGCCGGGGTCCACCATATATTTT.

The chain combines TRBV6-1 with TRBJ1-6; 7 bases line up with TRBD1. CDR1 is MNHNS and CDR2 is SASEGT in the germline V gene. V gave up 3 bases and J gave up 3 bases; unmatched junction bases: 2. The CDR3 length is 15 residues. CDR3 bases: TGTGCCAGCAGTGATACAGGGGTCTATAATTCACCCCTCCACTTT. Amino acids: CASSDTGVYNSPLHF.

This clone showed up just once. This rearrangement joins TRBV7-2 to TRBJ2-7; maybe TRBD1 (5 bases). The CDR3 consists of 17 residues. Trimming pared 0 bases from V and 6 bases from J, leaving 21 bases between. Germline CDR1 SGHTA, CDR2 FQGNSA. As DNA, the CDR3 is TGTGCCAGCAGCTTAGCGGTCGTCAGGGCTAATACGGTCGAGCAGTACTTC. Translated, it gives CASSLAVVRANTVEQYF.

This clone was observed a single time. The chain joins TRBV11-2 to TRBJ2-3, with 10 bases identical to TRBD1. The germline V gene has CDR1 SGHAT and CDR2 FQNNGV. CDR3 length: 15 amino acids. CDR3 coding DNA: TGTGCTCTTAGCGACAGGGGGCGTACCACAGATACGCAGTATTTT. The encoded protein is CALSDRGRTTDTQYF. Full variable domain (missing parts from reference TRBV11-2 and TRBJ2-3): EAGVAQSPRYKIIEKRQSVAFWCNPISGHATLYWYQQILGQGPKLLIQFQNNGVVDDSQLPKDRFSAERLKGVDSTLKIQPAKLEDSAVYLCALSDRGRTTDTQYFGPGTRLTVL.

The rearrangement uses TRBV19 and TRBJ2-7; D is possibly TRBD1 (5 bases). CDR3 length: 15 residues. With 5 bases removed from V and 0 bases from J, the gap between germline ends came to 14 bases. Per the germline V gene, CDR1 is LNHDA and CDR2 is SQIVND (reference sequence). CDR3 protein: CASSYGQGISYEQYF. In nucleotides, the CDR3 is TGTGCCAGTAGTTATGGGCAGGGAATCTCCTACGAGCAGTACTTC.